This is a list of T cell receptor beta chains from one sample in a study of shared clonotypes between healthy human individuals. The method was immunoSEQ multiplex PCR; TCRdb's version includes in-frame clones alone and lacks a portion of them. This sample carries 900,000 to 1,200,000 clones, roughly 74% of them seen once, and the ten largest clones take 0.5% to 0.65%. Sample: memory CD4+ T cells from PBMCs. These receptors all stem from a man aged 18 to 30 in good health. Some clones in this sample may be carry-over from other donors' samples. The CDR3 runs from the conserved cysteine through the conserved F or W. A D gene is named only where the DNA matches it firmly. Clone size is not always given. Where it is, it says once, few, many or a class for expanded clones.

size	J	D	V	CDR3	DNA
NA	TRBJ2-3	NA	TRBV5-4	CASSGRDTQYF	TGTGCCAGCAGCGGGAGAGATACGCAGTATTTT
few	TRBJ1-1	NA	TRBV6-6	CASSNNRYTEAFF	TGTGCCAGCAGTAACAACAGGTACACTGAAGCTTTCTTT
NA	TRBJ2-7	NA	TRBV28	CASKSSSYEQYF	TGTGCCAGCAAAAGTTCCTCCTACGAGCAGTACTTC
few	TRBJ2-1	TRBD2	TRBV19	CASRGTSVYNEQFF	TGTGCCAGTAGGGGGACTAGCGTCTACAATGAGCAGTTCTTC
NA	TRBJ2-7	TRBD1	TRBV6-1	CASRGDRAPPYEQYF	TGTGCCAGCAGGGGGGACAGGGCCCCCCCCTACGAGCAGTACTTC
NA	TRBJ2-3	TRBD2	TRBV18	CASSRGSFPDTQYF	TGTGCCAGCTCACGCGGGAGTTTCCCAGATACGCAGTATTTT
many	TRBJ2-5	NA	TRBV28	CASTAGQETQYF	TGTGCCAGCACCGCCGGCCAAGAGACCCAGTACTTC
once	TRBJ2-3	TRBD2	TRBV4-3	CASSQEWGTSGSTDTQYF	TGCGCCAGCAGCCAAGAGTGGGGGACTAGCGGGAGCACAGATACGCAGTATTTT
NA	TRBJ2-7	NA	TRBV12-5	CASGPLPVF	TGTGCTAGTGGGCCGTTGCCGGTCTTC
few	TRBJ1-2	NA	TRBV7-8	CASSLVPRPANYGYTF	TGTGCCAGCAGCTTAGTCCCGCGACCAGCTAACTATGGCTACACCTTC
NA	TRBJ1-5	TRBD1	TRBV7-9	CASSRTGVNQPQHF	TGTGCCAGCAGCCGGACAGGGGTAAATCAGCCCCAGCATTTT
NA	TRBJ2-1	NA	TRBV6-1	CAKGRDSSYNEQFF	TGTGCCAAGGGGAGGGACAGCTCCTACAATGAGCAGTTCTTC
NA	TRBJ1-2	NA	TRBV7-2	CASRGGAEGYTF	TGTGCCAGCAGAGGGGGGGCTGAGGGCTACACCTTC
NA	TRBJ2-1	NA	TRBV5-8	CASRLMGSYYNEQFF	TGTGCCAGCCGGTTAATGGGCAGTTACTACAATGAGCAGTTCTTC
NA	TRBJ2-1	NA	TRBV5-1	CASSLGPVFTEQFF	TGCGCCAGCAGCTTGGGCCCCGTCTTCACTGAGCAGTTCTTC
few	TRBJ2-6	NA	TRBV5-1	CASSLDPSSGANVLTF	TGCGCCAGCAGCTTGGACCCCAGCTCTGGGGCCAACGTCCTGACTTTC
once	TRBJ1-1	NA	TRBV7-2	CASSLLRNTEAFF	TGTGCCAGCAGCTTATTAAGGAACACTGAAGCTTTCTTT
NA	TRBJ1-1	NA	TRBV7-9	CASSFDASTEAFF	TGTGCCAGCAGCTTCGATGCCAGCACTGAAGCTTTCTTT
NA	TRBJ1-5	TRBD1	TRBV19	CASSTGQPNQPQHF	TGTGCCAGTAGTACGGGACAGCCTAATCAGCCCCAGCATTTT
NA	TRBJ2-3	NA	TRBV5-1	CASSLGVLAGPTDTQYF	TGCGCCAGCAGCTTGGGGGTACTAGCTGGCCCTACAGATACGCAGTATTTT
NA	TRBJ2-3	NA	TRBV15	CATSFQLQGTDTQYF	TGTGCCACCAGCTTCCAACTCCAGGGCACAGATACGCAGTATTTT
NA	TRBJ1-5	NA	TRBV7-1	CASSFLNQPQHF	TGTGCCAGCAGCTTTCTCAATCAGCCCCAGCATTTT
NA	TRBJ2-6	NA	TRBV4-3	CASSQETALIPSGANVLTF	TGCGCCAGCAGCCAGGAGACAGCCCTGATACCCTCTGGGGCCAACGTCCTGACTTTC
NA	TRBJ2-1	NA	TRBV18	CASSPPSRGYNEQFF	TGTGCCAGCTCACCCCCTAGCCGGGGCTACAATGAGCAGTTCTTC
NA	TRBJ2-7	TRBD2	TRBV7-9	CASSLPTSGKHEQYF	TGTGCCAGCAGCTTACCGACTAGCGGGAAACACGAGCAGTACTTC
NA	TRBJ1-2	NA	TRBV5-1	CASSLETNYGYTF	TGCGCCAGCAGCTTGGAAACTAACTATGGCTACACCTTC
NA	TRBJ2-7	TRBD2	TRBV7-2	CASSLLAAPYLYEQYF	TGTGCCAGCAGCTTACTAGCGGCCCCTTATCTTTACGAGCAGTACTTC
NA	TRBJ2-4	TRBD2	TRBV9	CASSGQMGLAENIQYF	TGTGCCAGCAGCGGGCAAATGGGACTAGCGGAAAACATTCAGTACTTC
few	TRBJ1-5	NA	TRBV28	CASLQGNQPQHF	TGTGCCAGCCTTCAGGGAAATCAGCCCCAGCATTTT
few	TRBJ2-3	NA	TRBV27	CASSLMLASTDTQYF	TGTGCCAGCAGTTTAATGCTAGCGAGCACAGATACGCAGTATTTT
few	TRBJ1-2	TRBD1	TRBV11-2	CASSLDAGTGVYGYTF	TGTGCCAGCAGCTTAGATGCCGGGACAGGGGTGTATGGCTACACCTTC
NA	TRBJ2-3	TRBD2	TRBV15	CATSRGLAATTDTQYF	TGTGCCACCAGCCGAGGACTAGCAGCAACCACAGATACGCAGTATTTT
NA	TRBJ2-3	TRBD1	TRBV27	CASSPLGQGSTDTQYF	TGTGCCAGCAGTCCCCTGGGACAGGGGAGCACAGATACGCAGTATTTT
NA	TRBJ1-2	NA	TRBV10-3	CAISVDWGHGGGYTF	TGTGCCATCAGTGTAGATTGGGGGCACGGGGGTGGCTACACCTTC
few	TRBJ1-2	TRBD1	TRBV5-1	CASSLTGDNYGYTF	TGCGCCAGCAGCTTGACAGGGGACAACTATGGCTACACCTTC
NA	TRBJ1-1	NA	TRBV6-1	CATLTGSMNTEAFF	TGTGCCACCCTCACAGGTTCTATGAACACTGAAGCTTTCTTT
NA	TRBJ1-1	TRBD1	TRBV19	CAIRGLTEAFF	TGTGCCATCAGGGGGCTGACTGAAGCTTTCTTT
many	TRBJ1-4	TRBD1	TRBV7-9	CASSLDRGLHEKLFF	TGTGCCAGCAGCTTGGACAGGGGGCTACATGAAAAACTGTTTTTT
NA	TRBJ2-7	TRBD1	TRBV7-9	CASSLSRDRTYEQYF	TGTGCCAGCAGCTTATCCCGGGACAGGACCTACGAGCAGTACTTC
once	TRBJ1-5	NA	TRBV7-2	CASSLGPYSNQPQHF	TGTGCCAGCAGCTTAGGGCCCTATAGCAATCAGCCCCAGCATTTT
few	TRBJ1-1	NA	TRBV7-9	CASSHENTEAFF	TGTGCCAGCAGCCACGAGAACACTGAAGCTTTCTTT
NA	TRBJ2-1	NA	TRBV28	CASSSWGNEQFF	TGTGCCAGCAGTTCCTGGGGGAATGAGCAGTTCTTC
NA	TRBJ1-1	NA	TRBV28	CASREGVYPEAFF	TGTGCCAGCAGAGAAGGGGTCTATCCTGAAGCTTTCTTT
once	TRBJ2-3	TRBD2	TRBV5-1	CASSSTPSGSTYGDTQYF	TGCGCCAGCAGCTCGACACCGAGCGGGAGTACCTATGGGGATACGCAGTATTTT
NA	TRBJ2-7	TRBD1	TRBV5-1	CASSRGQTDLYEQYF	TGCGCCAGCAGCAGGGGACAGACCGACCTCTACGAGCAGTACTTC